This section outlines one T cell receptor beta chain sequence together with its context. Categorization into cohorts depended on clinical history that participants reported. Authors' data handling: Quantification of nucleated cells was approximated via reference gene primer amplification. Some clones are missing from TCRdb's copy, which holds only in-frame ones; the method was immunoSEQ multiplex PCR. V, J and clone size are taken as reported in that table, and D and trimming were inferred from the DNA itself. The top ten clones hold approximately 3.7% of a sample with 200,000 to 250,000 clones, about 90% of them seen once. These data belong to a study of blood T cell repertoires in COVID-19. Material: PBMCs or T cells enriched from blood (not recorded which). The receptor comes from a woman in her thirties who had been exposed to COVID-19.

The CDR3 sequence is CASSSQGSGQPQHF. DNA for the CDR3: TGTGCCAGCAGCTCACAAGGGTCGGGGCAGCCCCAGCATTTT. The rearrangement uses TRBV5-4 and TRBJ1-5; D unresolved. V was trimmed by 3 bases and J by 7 bases, leaving 14 bases between them. Per the germline V gene, CDR1 is SGHNT and CDR2 is YYREEE (reference sequence). This CDR3 is built from 14 residues.